This TCR beta chain is drawn from a study of blood T cell repertoires in COVID-19. On the study more broadly: Samples of COVID-19 (acute and convalescent) were obtained from the United States, Italy and Spain. From T cells, B-cell-depleted T cells, or PBMCs came the material, which was cDNA or gDNA.

Enrollment of patients from Seattle took place during active infection, with longitudinal follow-up. The authors' processing: The assay estimated nucleated cells by amplifying reference gene primers. Using immunoSEQ multiplex PCR, the repertoire was profiled, and TCRdb retains in-frame clones only, with some absent. V and J calls and clone size follow that table, whereas D and trimming were derived from the DNA. The sample shows around 230,000 clones, 85% to 90% of them seen only once. Germline V gene lookup returns CDR1 MNHNS and CDR2 SASEGT. This CDR3 has 17 residues. J gave up 5 bases and V 3 bases, and 8 bases lay outside the gene matches.

Sequenced input: peripheral blood. The sequence was obtained from a man aged 45-65 years with COVID-19, enrolled during active disease. The chain carries TRBV6-1 and TRBJ2-5, with 14 bases that match TRBD2. In DNA form, the CDR3 reads TGTGCCAGCAGTGACACCCTTCGGACTAGCGGGGGGGAGACCCAGTACTTC. Its protein is CASSDTLRTSGGETQYF.